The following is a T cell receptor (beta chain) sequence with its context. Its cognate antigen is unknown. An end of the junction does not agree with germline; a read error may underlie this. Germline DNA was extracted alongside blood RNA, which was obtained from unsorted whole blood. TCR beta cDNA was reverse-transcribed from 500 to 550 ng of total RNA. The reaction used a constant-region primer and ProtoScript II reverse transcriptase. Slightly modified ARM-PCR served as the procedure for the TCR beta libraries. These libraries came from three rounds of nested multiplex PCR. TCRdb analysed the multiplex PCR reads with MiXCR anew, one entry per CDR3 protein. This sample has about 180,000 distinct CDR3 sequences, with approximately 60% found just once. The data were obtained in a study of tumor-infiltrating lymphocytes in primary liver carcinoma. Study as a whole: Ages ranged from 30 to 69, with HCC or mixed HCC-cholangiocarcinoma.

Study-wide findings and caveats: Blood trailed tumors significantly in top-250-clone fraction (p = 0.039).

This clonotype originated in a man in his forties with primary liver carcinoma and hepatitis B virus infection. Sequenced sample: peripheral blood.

CDR3 nucleotides: TGTGCCAACAGTTTAATGGCCTGCGGGACCACAGATACGCAGTATTTT. Encoded protein: CANSLMACGTTDTQYF. The chain combines TRBV28 with TRBJ2-3; D might be TRBD2 (6 bases). This CDR3 has 16 amino acids. Germline-derived CDR1 and CDR2 are MDHEN and SYDVKM.